The source of this TCR beta chain is a study of shared clonotypes between healthy human individuals. Study context: Donor ages ranged 18 to 49 years: a couple of women, a few men. Three plates each covered CD4 naive and memory; CD8 naive two, CD8 memory one.

Terminally differentiated effector memory CD45RA+ cells were excluded from the naive CD8 cells, which were CD45RO-negative and positively selected for CCR7. Donors, without exception, were Caucasian adults residing in Nashville, Tennessee. This CDR3 region has 14 residues. Germline V gene sequence: CDR1 MDHEN, CDR2 SYDVKM. V gave up 6 bases and J gave up 4 bases, with 13 bases separating them. A remark on this clone: Other nucleotide sequences from this sample produce the same CDR3.

150 to 250 ng DNA, approximately 30,000 T cell genomes, went into each sorted-subset replicate PCR. The table came from immunoSEQ multiplex PCR; TCRdb's copy has only in-frame clones and leaves some out. The repertoire includes under 850,000 clones, 90% to 95% of them detected once, and 24% sits in the top ten. This TCR was sampled from a young man in good health. The sequenced sample was naive CD8+ T cells sorted from blood. The chain couples TRBV28 to TRBJ1-5, with D possibly being TRBD1 (5 bases). CDR3 sequence: CASSPPGGNQPQHF. CDR3 coding DNA: TGTGCCAGCAGCCCTCCGGGGGGGAATCAGCCCCAGCATTTT.